This T cell receptor (beta chain) was sequenced in a study of cytomegalovirus exposure and HLA in healthy donors. Trimming took 4 bases from V and 7 from J; bases not matched to a gene: 11. CDR1 is SGHRS and CDR2 is YFSETQ in the germline V gene. The CDR3 is made up of 17 amino acids. With 60 Vbeta and 13 Jbeta primers, the PCR was carried out. TCRdb's table, derived via immunoSEQ multiplex PCR, lists solely in-frame clones and lacks some. Of 78,000 or so clones listed, around 60% are singletons. This chain joins TRBV5-1 and TRBJ2-1; 13 positions match TRBD2. Sequencing was performed on PBMCs. The TCR originated in a male donor in good health and CMV-seropositive. CDR3 coding DNA: TGCGCCAGCAGCCTCACGACTAGCGGGAGGACGGGAAATGAGCAGTTCTTC. This codes for CASSLTTSGRTGNEQFF.